This TCR beta chain was captured by sequencing in a study of lymphopenia after photon versus proton radiotherapy (dated by TCRdb to 2018 to 2020). As for the study more broadly: In patients with gastrointestinal tumors who developed high-grade lymphopenia, the study compared the immunological effects of photon radiation therapy with those of proton radiation therapy. The cohort comprised 15 to 20 patients with gastrointestinal tumors who received either photon or proton therapy and then developed lymphopenia. The study was designed to characterize how the impact on the immune system differs between the two radiation modalities. The paper as a whole reports these results and caveats: The survival association was assessed only in patients who died, and better survival with proton therapy was presented by the authors as a possibility rather than a demonstrated result. Relative stability during treatment was observed in proton-treated patients, whereas loss of naive T cells and TCR diversity and gain of effector/memory populations were observed in photon-treated patients. Once the lymphocyte count had reached its nadir, the repertoires of photon-treated patients showed oligoclonal expansion, particularly of CD8+ Temra cells, and this expansion drove the decline in diversity. Across the cohort, a larger post-nadir drop in TCR diversity was inversely correlated with overall survival time among patients who died.

The CDR3 contains 13 residues, cysteine and phenylalanine counted. The DNA shown is the 39-base CDR3, in frame from base 1. V and J lose 3 bases and 1 base, and a span of 6 bases separates them. The CDR1 and CDR2 encoded by the germline V gene are MDHEN and SYDVKM. The library relied on the immunoSEQ multiplex PCR assay. Alongside multiparametric flow cytometry, deep sequencing of rearranged TCR beta loci was used to profile the T cell repertoires. TCRdb retrieved this table from immuneACCESS and kept in-frame rearrangements only. Not all clones are present; in checked studies, unresolved V genes account for under half, and no reason is known for the remainder. For this sample there are 150,000 or so clones; 75% to 90% appear just once. The ten largest make up 4% to 5% of the sample. Details on this clone: Its antigen is still unknown. No much larger clone is present one base from it, and per-base qualities are unavailable.

This clonotype was sampled from a man in his fifties with gastric cancer. Sequencing used peripheral blood, obtained from a patient treated with photon-based radiotherapy. The chain joins TRBV28 to TRBJ1-2; too little of a D gene remains to name it. The DNA is as follows: TGTGCCAGCAGTTTCACCGGTAACTATGGCTACACCTTC. The translation is CASSFTGNYGYTF.